Each of the 22 T cell receptor beta chains below was sequenced from the same sample in a study of regulatory T cells in long-lasting Graves disease. The TCR beta library used iRepertoire HTBI primers with Arm-PCR amplification of CDR3. TCRdb re-called the multiplex PCR reads with MiXCR, one entry per CDR3 protein. The sample contains about 210,000 distinct CDR3 sequences, roughly 19% of which appear only once. Time point reported: newly diagnosed GD, antithyroid drugs for less than 3 months. PBMC RNA was the source of the TCR library. The data also belong to a second study, concerning T cells in Graves' hyperthyroidism and ophthalmopathy.

The sequencing used peripheral blood mononuclear cells (PBMCs), collected at new diagnosis, from a patient treated with antithyroid drugs. The receptor source for this set is a woman aged 25 to 45 with Graves disease.

Ten or more counts support this clonotype. The chain has TRBV6-1 and TRBJ1-5, with TRBD1 matching 9 bases. The CDR3 is 16 residues long. V lost 5 bases and J lost 9; bases outside the gene matches: 14. Germline values: CDR1 MNHNS, CDR2 SASEGT. The CDR3 spells CASSTHRDRALGPQHF. CDR3 DNA: TGTGCCAGCAGTACACACCGGGACAGGGCCCTAGGGCCCCAGCATTTT.

V and J are TRBV24-1 and TRBJ2-2; no definite D call. Germline lookup yields CDR1 KGHDR and CDR2 SFDVKD. The germline V and J ends were trimmed by 4 bases and 5 bases, with 13 bases remaining between them. This CDR3 comprises 15 residues. The CDR3 spells CATSEPFLGTGELFF. The CDR3 nucleotides are TGTGCCACCAGTGAACCATTCCTCGGGACCGGGGAGCTGTTTTTT.

This clonotype was recorded at least ten times. CDR3: CASSLSERGQETQYF. The CDR3, as DNA: TGCGCCAGCAGCCTCAGTGAGCGGGGACAAGAGACCCAGTACTTC. The chain carries TRBV4-1 and TRBJ2-5; the match to TRBD2 covers 7 bases. The length of the CDR3 is 15 residues. Germline CDR1 reads MGHRA; CDR2 reads YSYEKL. V was clipped by 4 bases and J by 2 bases; unmatched bases: 7.

This clonotype was observed many times. V is TRBV7-8 and J is TRBJ2-1; TRBD1 or TRBD2 may be the D gene (5 bases each). Germline CDR1 is SGHVS and CDR2 is FQNEAQ. This CDR3 contains 16 residues. The germline V and J ends were trimmed by 2 bases and 2 bases, with 13 bases remaining between them. CDR3 region: CASSLRGTGAYNEQFF. The CDR3 DNA sequence: TGTGCCAGCAGCTTACGGGGTACAGGAGCCTACAATGAGCAGTTCTTC.

J is TRBJ2-1 and V is TRBV30; D gene unclear. From germline, CDR1 is GTSNPN and CDR2 SVGIG (reference sequence). Trimming cost V 2 bases and J 5 bases, with 10 bases left between them. The CDR3 has 13 amino acids. The CDR3: CAWSRQADNEQFF. In nucleotides, the CDR3 is TGTGCCTGGAGTCGGCAGGCCGACAATGAGCAGTTCTTC.

The chain uses TRBV20-1 and TRBJ2-7, with TRBD1 identical over 11 bases. The ends lost 5 bases at V and 2 bases at J; junction bases unmatched: 5. CDR1 and CDR2 from the germline V gene are DFQATT and SNEGSKA (reference sequence). The CDR3 spans 14 residues. The CDR3 nucleotides read TGCAGTGCTGAAGGGACAGGGGGAGCCTACGAGCAGTACTTC. This gives the protein CSAEGTGGAYEQYF.

This clonotype was detected ten times or more. The genes are TRBV2 and TRBJ1-5; a possible D gene is TRBD1 (6 bases). Per the germline V gene, CDR1 is SNHLY and CDR2 is FYNNEI. The CDR3 consists of 15 residues. Trimming stripped 5 bases from V and 0 bases from J, with 11 bases between. This CDR3 is CASSIGDTSNQPQHF. DNA of the CDR3: TGTGCCAGCAGTATCGGGGACACTAGCAATCAGCCCCAGCATTTT.

The rearrangement uses TRBV11-2 and TRBJ2-5; D might be TRBD2 (7 bases). V was shortened by 2 bases and J by 5 bases, with 15 bases between the two germline ends. There are 15 residues in the CDR3. Per the germline V gene, CDR1 is SGHAT and CDR2 is FQNNGV. The CDR3 reads CASSLMGGAGETQYF. The CDR3 nucleotides read TGTGCCAGCAGCTTAATGGGGGGGGCAGGGGAGACCCAGTACTTC.

This clonotype was counted ten times or more. The chain carries TRBV28 and TRBJ2-5, with 9 positions matching TRBD1. This CDR3 is 13 amino acids long. CDR1 is MDHEN and CDR2 is SYDVKM in the germline V gene. The V segment lost 6 bases and the J segment 4 bases; nucleotides outside the gene matches: 3. CDR3 sequence (DNA): TGTGCCAGCAGGCGACAGGGGGTAGAGACCCAGTACTTC. This codes for CASRRQGVETQYF.

As regards this clonotype: It may be a read error: a sequence one base away is much more abundant. This CDR3 is missing its conserved last phenylalanine or tryptophan, likely due to a read error. The chain has TRBV20-1 and TRBJ2-2; no firm D call. V was clipped by 6 bases and J by 2 bases, with 7 bases between them. Germline V gives CDR1 DFQATT, CDR2 SNEGSKA (reference sequence). This CDR3 is built from 12 residues. The CDR3 nucleotides read TGCAGTGCGACCAACAACACCGGGGAGCTGTTTTCT. Protein: CSATNNTGELFS.

This clonotype has a count of ten or more. The V and J genes are TRBV6-5 and TRBJ1-5; D is uncertain. CDR3 length: 14 residues. Trimming took off 2 bases at V and 6 bases at J, with 11 bases between the two ends. Germline assignment: CDR1 MNHEY and CDR2 SVGAGI. CDR3 nucleotide sequence: TGTGCCAGCAGTTACGCCATCGTTACTCAGCCCCAGCATTTT. Its protein product is CASSYAIVTQPQHF.

A remark on this clonotype: It may be a read error: a sequence one base away is much more abundant. The CDR3 DNA reads TGTGCCAGTCGGCTAGCGGGTGACAATGAGCATTTCTTC. Translation: CASRLAGDNEHFF. V usage is TRBV19 and J usage is TRBJ2-1, with 8 bases that match TRBD2. Germline assignment: CDR1 LNHDA and CDR2 SQIVND (reference sequence). The CDR3 length is 13 residues.

The chain combines TRBV11-3 with TRBJ2-7; possibly TRBD1 or TRBD2 for D (5 bases each). There are 15 residues in the CDR3. Germline V gene sequence: CDR1 SGHNT, CDR2 YENEEA. Trimming shortened V by 0 bases and J by 3 bases, and 12 bases separated the two germline ends. CDR3 sequence (DNA): TGTGCCAGCAGCTTAGATGGGGACGGATACTACGAGCAGTACTTC. This gives the protein CASSLDGDGYYEQYF.

This clonotype was found many times. J is TRBJ1-2 and V is TRBV7-8; weak D call: TRBD1 (5 bases). This CDR3 comprises 17 residues. CDR1 SGHVS and CDR2 FQNEAQ come from the germline V gene. V shed 3 bases and J shed 4 bases, with 21 bases lying between them. CDR3 region: CASSFHMAGTRIYGYTF. CDR3 nucleotides: TGTGCCAGCAGCTTTCACATGGCAGGGACCCGAATCTATGGCTACACCTTC.

This clonotype was counted at least ten times. The rearrangement links TRBV2 to TRBJ1-4; a possible D gene is TRBD1 (5 bases). V shed 3 bases and J shed 8 bases, with 13 bases lying between them. Germline assignment: CDR1 SNHLY and CDR2 FYNNEI. CDR3 length equals 14 residues. The CDR3 reads CASSDGGFREKLFF. DNA for the CDR3: TGTGCCAGCAGTGATGGGGGTTTTCGGGAAAAACTGTTTTTT.

This sequence joins TRBV6-1 and TRBJ2-1; TRBD2 matches 15 bases. The ends lost 7 bases at V and 6 bases at J; junction bases unmatched: 16. Germline CDR1 MNHNS, CDR2 SASEGT. The CDR3 runs 19 residues. CDR3 amino acids: CASNEGLAGGSGRGNEQFF. DNA of the CDR3: TGTGCCAGCAACGAGGGACTAGCGGGGGGCTCGGGTCGCGGCAATGAGCAGTTCTTC.

A remark on this clonotype: It may be a read error: a sequence one base away is much more abundant. This chain joins TRBV9 and TRBJ1-4; D call uncertain. From germline, CDR1 is SGDLS and CDR2 YYNGEE. The CDR3 runs to 15 residues. V lost 0 bases to trimming and J lost 10 bases, with 16 bases between them. The CDR3 is CASSVGEGWGGKLFF. DNA of the CDR3: TGTGCCAGCAGCGTAGGAGAGGGTTGGGGTGGAAAACTGTTTTTT.

This clonotype was detected many times. This sequence joins TRBV6-1 and TRBJ1-1; TRBD1 is a possible D gene (5 bases). V gave up 6 bases and J gave up 6 bases, with 14 bases separating them. Germline-derived CDR1 and CDR2 are MNHNS and SASEGT. CDR3 length equals 13 residues. CDR3 protein: CASSNGGVSEAFF. In DNA form, the CDR3 reads TGTGCCAGCAGCAACGGGGGGGTGTCTGAAGCTTTCTTT.

In this sample, this clonotype turned up once. A far larger clone is just one base off, so this is likely a read error. The chain employs TRBV11-2 and TRBJ2-1; D uncertain. The CDR3 loop spans 14 amino acids. V dropped 5 bases and J dropped 13 bases, with 21 bases sitting between them. Per the germline V gene, CDR1 is SGHAT and CDR2 is FQNNGV. CDR3 DNA sequence: TGTGCCAGCAGCCCGCTAAGGACCCAAGAGACCCAGTTCTTC. Translation gives CASSPLRTQETQFF.

In this sample, this clonotype turned up many times. V usage is TRBV20-1 and J usage is TRBJ1-2; no definite D call. Trimming cost V 6 bases and J 4 bases, with 18 bases left between them. Germline V lookup: CDR1 DFQATT, CDR2 SNEGSKA (reference sequence). This CDR3 comprises 14 residues. Here the CDR3 DNA reads TGCAGTGCCCCGGGGAGCGCCAAGGGCTATGGCTACACCTTC. This sequence encodes CSAPGSAKGYGYTF.

This clonotype was detected ten times or more. The rearrangement uses TRBV28 and TRBJ2-1, with 10 bases matching TRBD2. There are 16 residues in the CDR3. V trimming: 4 bases; J trimming: 1 base; junction bases outside the gene matches: 4. Germline V gives CDR1 MDHEN, CDR2 SYDVKM. CDR3 nucleotide sequence: TGTGCCAGCAGTTCCCTAGCGGGGGATTCCTACAATGAGCAGTTCTTC. Its protein is CASSSLAGDSYNEQFF. Looking up the rest from reference TRBV28 and TRBJ2-1 gives the full variable domain: DVKVTQSSRYLVKRTGEKVFLECVQDMDHENMFWYRQDPGLGLRLIYFSYDVKMKEKGDIPEGYSVSREKKERFSLILESASTNQTSMYLCASSSLAGDSYNEQFFGPGTRLTVL.

The table lists this clonotype with many counts. This chain uses TRBV30 with TRBJ2-1; the match to TRBD1 covers 8 bases. J lost 5 bases, V lost 8 bases, and 8 bases had no gene match. The CDR3 spans 13 residues. Germline V gene lookup returns CDR1 GTSNPN and CDR2 SVGIG (reference sequence). The CDR3, as DNA: TGTGCCCGTGACAGGGGTCGGGACAATGAGCAGTTCTTC. Protein product: CARDRGRDNEQFF. Supplemented by reference TRBV30 and TRBJ2-1, the full variable domain reads SQTIHQWPATLVQPVGSPLSLECTVEGTSNPNLYWYRQAAGRGLQLLFYSVGIGQISSEVPQNLSASRPQDRQFILSSKKLLLSDSGFYLCARDRGRDNEQFFGPGTRLTVL.